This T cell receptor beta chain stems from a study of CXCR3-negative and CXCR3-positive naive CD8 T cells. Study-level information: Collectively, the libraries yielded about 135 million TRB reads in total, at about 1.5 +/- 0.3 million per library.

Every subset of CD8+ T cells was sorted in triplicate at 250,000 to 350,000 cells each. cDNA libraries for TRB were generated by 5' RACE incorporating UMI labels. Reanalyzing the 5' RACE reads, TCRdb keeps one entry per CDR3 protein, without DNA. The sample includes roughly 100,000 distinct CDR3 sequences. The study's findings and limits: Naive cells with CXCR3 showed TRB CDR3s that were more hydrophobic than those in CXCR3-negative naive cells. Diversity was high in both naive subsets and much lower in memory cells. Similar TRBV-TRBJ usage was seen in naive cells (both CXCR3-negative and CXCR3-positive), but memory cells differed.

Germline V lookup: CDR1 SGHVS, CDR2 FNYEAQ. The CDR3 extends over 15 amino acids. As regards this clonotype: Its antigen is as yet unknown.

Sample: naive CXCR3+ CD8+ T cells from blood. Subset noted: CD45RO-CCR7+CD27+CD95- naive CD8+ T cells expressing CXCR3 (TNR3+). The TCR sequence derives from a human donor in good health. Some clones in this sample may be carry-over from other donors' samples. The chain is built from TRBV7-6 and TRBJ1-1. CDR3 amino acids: CASSLTERLEPEAFF.